A selection of T cell receptor beta chains follows, all from one sample in a study of CD8+ T cells in alopecia areata. Some clones are missing from TCRdb's copy, which holds only in-frame ones; the method was immunoSEQ multiplex PCR. The table has roughly 140,000 clones, about three fifths seen once. The sample was CD8+ T cells sorted from blood. These receptors came from a human donor in good health. Both conserved end residues are part of each CDR3. Fields, in order: J gene, clone size, V gene, D gene, CDR3 protein, CDR3 DNA. D genes are given only for firm matches. Clone size is not always given. Where it is, it says once, few, many or a class for expanded clones.

>TRBJ2-1|.|TRBV7-9|TRBD2
CASSPSGRWEPNEQFF
TGTGCCAGCAGCCCTTCCGGGAGGTGGGAGCCCAATGAGCAGTTCTTC
>TRBJ2-3|.|TRBV29-1|TRBD1
CSVGGGGQGILMADTQYF
TGCAGCGTTGGCGGTGGGGGACAGGGGATTTTGATGGCAGATACGCAGTATTTT
>TRBJ2-7|.|TRBV5-6|.
CASSPGTTYEQYF
TGTGCCAGCAGCCCCGGGACCACCTACGAGCAGTACTTC
>TRBJ1-5|.|TRBV7-9|.
CAISGTSNQPQHF
TGTGCCATTTCAGGGACCTCCAATCAGCCCCAGCATTTT
>TRBJ1-4|.|TRBV7-9|.
CASSPGTHTNEKLFF
TGTGCCAGCAGCCCCGGGACTCACACTAATGAAAAACTGTTTTTT
>TRBJ2-2|.|TRBV2|TRBD1
CATRQGAQGKLFF
TGTGCCACCCGACAGGGGGCTCAAGGGAAGCTGTTTTTT
>TRBJ2-2|.|TRBV29-1|TRBD1
CSVERDSTGELFF
TGCAGCGTTGAAAGGGACAGCACCGGGGAGCTGTTTTTT
>TRBJ2-1|few|TRBV7-9|.
CASSWGLEQFF
TGTGCCAGCAGCTGGGGCCTCGAGCAGTTCTTC
>TRBJ1-1|.|TRBV7-4|.
CASSQSPKAEAFF
TGTGCCAGCAGCCAAAGCCCTAAAGCGGAAGCTTTCTTT
>TRBJ1-5|.|TRBV27|.
CASSLFFGSRPQHF
TGTGCCAGCAGTTTATTCTTCGGGAGCCGGCCCCAGCATTTT
>TRBJ2-7|once|TRBV13|.
CASSGDGNWGEQYF
TGTGCCAGCAGCGGGGACGGGAACTGGGGGGAGCAGTACTTC
>TRBJ2-1|.|TRBV29-1|TRBD2
CSVEDKLAGYNEQFF
TGCAGCGTTGAAGATAAGCTAGCGGGCTACAATGAGCAGTTCTTC
>TRBJ1-1|.|TRBV9|.
CASSTGMNTEAFF
TGTGCCAGCAGCACAGGGATGAACACTGAAGCTTTCTTT
>TRBJ2-1|few|TRBV19|.
CASSMGGTHNEQFF
TGTGCCAGTAGTATGGGTGGAACCCACAATGAGCAGTTCTTC
>TRBJ1-1|.|TRBV9|.
CASSSYGSLNTEAFF
TGTGCCAGCAGCTCATACGGCAGTTTGAACACTGAAGCTTTCTTT
>TRBJ2-7|few|TRBV29-1|.
CSGTGQRYEQYF
TGCAGCGGGACCGGACAGCGCTACGAGCAGTACTTC
>TRBJ1-1|.|TRBV30|.
CAWKGGQLTEAFF
TGTGCCTGGAAGGGGGGGCAATTGACTGAAGCTTTCTTT
>TRBJ2-1|.|TRBV5-1|TRBD1
CASSLVAGGDEQFF
TGCGCCAGCAGCTTGGTCGCAGGGGGCGATGAGCAGTTCTTC
>TRBJ2-2|once|TRBV13|TRBD2
CASMIAGGLNTGELFF
TGTGCCAGCATGATAGCGGGAGGCCTGAACACCGGGGAGCTGTTTTTT
>TRBJ1-1|many|TRBV19|TRBD1
CASSPEGEGAVSEAFF
TGTGCCAGTAGTCCCGAGGGAGAGGGGGCTGTGTCTGAAGCTTTCTTT
>TRBJ1-3|.|TRBV29-1|.
CSVDLLAGNTIYF
TGCAGCGTCGACTTACTGGCTGGAAACACCATATATTTT
>TRBJ2-1|.|TRBV28|TRBD2
CASSLYPAGGSDEQFF
TGTGCCAGCAGTTTATATCCCGCGGGCGGGAGCGATGAGCAGTTCTTC
>TRBJ2-7|.|TRBV6-5|.
CASSYSRYYEQYF
TGTGCCAGCAGTTATTCCAGGTACTACGAGCAGTACTTC
>TRBJ2-1|few|TRBV10-2|TRBD2
CASSEPLAGKSYNEQFF
TGCGCCAGCAGTGAGCCTCTAGCGGGAAAGAGTTACAATGAGCAGTTCTTC
>TRBJ2-1|.|TRBV30|.
CAWSVSYPAYNEQFF
TGTGCCTGGAGTGTCTCATACCCCGCCTACAATGAGCAGTTCTTC
>TRBJ2-7|.|TRBV7-9|TRBD2
CASSLFLEASGRTEQYF
TGTGCCAGCAGCTTATTCCTTGAGGCTAGCGGGAGGACGGAGCAGTACTTC
>TRBJ2-7|.|TRBV6-1|.
CASSEGSSSYEQYF
TGTGCCAGCAGTGAAGGGAGTAGCTCCTACGAGCAGTACTTC
>TRBJ2-2|.|TRBV27|TRBD2
CASSLELAGGTGELFF
TGTGCCAGCAGTTTAGAACTAGCGGGAGGCACCGGGGAGCTGTTTTTT
>TRBJ2-2|.|TRBV4-1|.
CASSGGTGELFF
TGCGCCAGCAGCGGGGGTACCGGGGAGCTGTTTTTT
>TRBJ2-1|.|TRBV10-3|.
CAIKSGSSNEQFF
TGTGCCATCAAATCAGGGAGCTCCAATGAGCAGTTCTTC
>TRBJ2-1|.|TRBV9|.
CASNRAVSYNEQFF
TGTGCCAGCAATCGAGCCGTTAGCTACAATGAGCAGTTCTTC
>TRBJ2-7|.|TRBV11-1|TRBD2
CASSQSASGPYEQYF
TGTGCCAGCAGCCAATCGGCTAGCGGGCCCTACGAGCAGTACTTC
>TRBJ1-1|.|TRBV9|.
CASSVQGWGTEAFF
TGTGCCAGCAGCGTACAAGGTTGGGGCACTGAAGCTTTCTTT
>TRBJ1-5|few|TRBV6-1|.
CASSEALAGAGNQPQHF
TGTGCCAGCAGTGAAGCACTGGCGGGGGCGGGCAATCAGCCCCAGCATTTT
>TRBJ2-2|.|TRBV23-1|.
CASSRGTGARTGELFF
TGCGCCAGCAGTAGGGGCACGGGGGCCCGCACCGGGGAGCTGTTTTTT
>TRBJ2-5|.|TRBV9|.
CASSVGLVGETQYF
TGTGCCAGCAGCGTAGGGCTAGTCGGGGAGACCCAGTACTTC
>TRBJ2-5|.|TRBV27|TRBD2
CASSPLTSGRETQYF
TGTGCCAGCAGTCCCCTGACTAGCGGGAGAGAGACCCAGTACTTC
>TRBJ2-7|.|TRBV9|.
CASSPTERLELYF
TGTGCCAGCAGCCCCACGGAACGGCTGGAGCTGTACTTC
>TRBJ2-1|few|TRBV20-1|.
CSAITYNEQFF
TGCAGTGCTATCACCTACAATGAGCAGTTCTTC
>TRBJ2-1|.|TRBV30|TRBD2
CAWSVLRREWSCEQFF
TGTGCCTGGAGTGTACTCCGGCGGGAGTGGTCTTGTGAGCAGTTCTTC
>TRBJ2-7|.|TRBV27|TRBD1
CASSFGTGPYEQYF
TGTGCCAGCAGTTTTGGGACAGGGCCTTACGAGCAGTACTTC
>TRBJ2-1|.|TRBV7-6|.
CASSAGVGAAYNEQFF
TGTGCCAGCAGCGCCGGCGTGGGGGCCGCTTACAATGAGCAGTTCTTC